These T cell receptor beta chains were read from a single sample in a study of brain T cells in children with intractable seizures. Here immunoSEQ multiplex PCR was the method, and the copy in TCRdb shows in-frame clones only, minus some. The sample yields a few hundred thousand clones, roughly 93% seen once. Sequences were derived from peripheral blood, sampled roughly 5 months after surgery. Receptors were obtained from a boy under three years old with tuberous sclerosis and intractable seizures. Each CDR3 is given with its conserved first and last residue. The D gene is left open where the match is weak. Clone size appears in some rows only: once, few, many, or a class for an expanded clone.

v_gene	j_gene	abundance	d_gene	CDR3aa	CDR3nt
TRBV5-6	TRBJ2-7	.	.	CASSLARDPYEQYF	TGTGCCAGCAGCTTGGCCAGGGATCCCTACGAGCAGTACTTC
TRBV7-9	TRBJ2-7	.	.	CASSAEGGLGTATKYF	TGTGCCAGCAGCGCAGAAGGTGGGTTGGGAACGGCCACTAAGTACTTC
TRBV15	TRBJ1-5	.	.	CATSGGREINSNQPQHF	TGTGCCACCAGCGGTGGCAGGGAAATTAATAGCAATCAGCCCCAGCATTTT
TRBV2	TRBJ2-1	once	TRBD2	CASSGSLAGVPSYNEQFF	TGTGCCAGCAGTGGTTCACTAGCGGGGGTCCCCTCCTACAATGAGCAGTTCTTC
TRBV5-8	TRBJ2-3	.	.	CASSLGRGLDTQYF	TGTGCCAGCAGCTTGGGAAGAGGATTAGATACGCAGTATTTT
TRBV10-3	TRBJ2-3	.	.	CAISESSSGGLTGLRGYF	TGTGCCATCAGTGAGTCCTCGTCGGGGGGCCTTACGGGCCTTAGAGGGTATTTT
TRBV7-9	TRBJ1-2	.	TRBD1	CASSLRGQGYGYTF	TGTGCCAGCAGCTTAAGGGGACAGGGTTATGGCTACACCTTC
TRBV7-9	TRBJ1-5	.	.	CASSSDRDGGSNQPQHF	TGTGCCAGCAGCTCTGACCGGGACGGAGGTAGCAATCAGCCCCAGCATTTT
TRBV11-2	TRBJ1-3	.	.	CASSSFLPSGTSGNTIYF	TGTGCCAGCAGCTCCTTTTTACCCTCCGGCACCTCTGGAAACACCATATATTTT
TRBV5-1	TRBJ2-1	.	.	CASGDLGLHNEQFF	TGCGCCAGCGGGGATCTAGGACTCCACAATGAGCAGTTCTTC
TRBV28	TRBJ2-7	.	.	CASSLPPRTSYEQYF	TGTGCTAGCAGTTTACCCCCCCGGACCTCCTACGAGCAGTACTTC
TRBV10-3	TRBJ1-5	.	TRBD1	CAIGQGGGQPQHF	TGTGCCATCGGACAGGGAGGAGGTCAGCCCCAGCATTTT
TRBV4-1	TRBJ1-1	.	.	CASSQHYSEAFF	TGCGCCAGCAGCCAACACTATTCTGAAGCTTTCTTT
TRBV30	TRBJ2-1	.	TRBD1	CAWNRGRSNEQFF	TGTGCCTGGAACAGGGGGCGCAGCAATGAGCAGTTCTTC
TRBV15	TRBJ1-1	once	.	CATSRPKSTEAFF	TGTGCCACCAGCAGACCAAAGAGCACTGAAGCTTTCTTT
TRBV30	TRBJ2-1	.	.	CAWSVQRRTEQFF	TGTGCCTGGAGTGTACAGCGGAGGACTGAGCAGTTCTTC
TRBV11-2	TRBJ1-5	.	.	CASSLGPQDYQPQHF	TGTGCCAGCAGCTTAGGCCCGCAGGACTATCAGCCCCAGCATTTT
TRBV30	TRBJ2-7	once	.	CAWRGSSSHEQYF	TGTGCCTGGAGGGGGTCCAGTAGCCACGAGCAGTACTTC
TRBV29-1	TRBJ2-1	.	TRBD1	CSVEGLQGYNEQFF	TGCAGCGTCGAAGGTCTACAGGGGTACAATGAGCAGTTCTTC
TRBV30	TRBJ1-1	.	TRBD1	CAWSDSTGFVLLNTEAFF	TGTGCCTGGAGTGACTCGACAGGGTTCGTGCTTTTGAACACTGAAGCTTTCTTT
TRBV5-6	TRBJ2-3	.	.	CASSLRRPSTDTQYF	TGTGCCAGCAGCTTGAGGAGGCCGAGCACAGATACGCAGTATTTT
TRBV12-5	TRBJ2-1	.	.	CASGLSALGQQFF	TGTGCTAGTGGTTTGTCTGCGTTGGGTCAGCAGTTCTTC
TRBV19	TRBJ2-2	.	TRBD2	CASSTKTSGGLRGLFF	TGTGCCAGTAGTACCAAGACTAGCGGGGGGTTGCGGGGGCTGTTTTTT
TRBV7-2	TRBJ2-7	.	.	CASSLNRYEQYF	TGTGCCAGCAGCTTGAACAGGTACGAGCAGTACTTC
TRBV2	TRBJ2-7	.	TRBD2	CASVRGGKHEQYF	TGTGCCAGTGTTCGGGGAGGGAAACACGAGCAGTACTTC
TRBV7-9	TRBJ1-3	.	.	CASSLAPRRAGNTIYF	TGTGCCAGCAGCTTAGCGCCCCGAAGGGCTGGAAACACCATATATTTT
TRBV6-5	TRBJ2-2	.	.	CASSYNPNTGELFF	TGTGCCAGCAGTTACAACCCCAACACCGGGGAGCTGTTTTTT
TRBV6-2/TRBV6-3	TRBJ1-1	.	.	CASSYAAQVEAFF	TGTGCCAGCAGTTACGCAGCGCAGGTAGAAGCTTTCTTT
TRBV13	TRBJ1-6	.	.	CASRINNSPLHF	TGTGCCAGCAGAATAAATAATTCACCCCTCCACTTT
TRBV2	TRBJ2-5	.	TRBD2	CASSMGRGGSETQYF	TGTGCCAGCAGTATGGGCCGGGGGGGATCGGAGACCCAGTACTTC
TRBV5-4	TRBJ1-4	.	.	CASSFGGNNEKLFF	TGTGCCAGCAGCTTCGGGGGGAATAATGAAAAACTGTTTTTT
TRBV7-8	TRBJ2-7	once	.	CASSLGRGVGSSYEQYF	TGTGCCAGCAGCTTAGGTCGCGGGGTAGGGTCCTCCTACGAGCAGTACTTC
TRBV19	TRBJ2-1	.	.	CASKEGGGVF	TGTGCCAGCAAGGAGGGGGGTGGCGTCTTC
TRBV5-1	TRBJ2-7	once	.	CASSSRDSYEQYF	TGCGCCAGCAGTAGCAGGGACTCCTACGAGCAGTACTTC
TRBV10-3	TRBJ2-7	once	TRBD1	CAISVFHRGSYEQYF	TGTGCCATCAGTGTTTTCCACAGGGGTTCCTACGAGCAGTACTTC
TRBV9	TRBJ1-2	.	.	CASSPQGAAYYGYTF	TGTGCCAGCAGCCCACAGGGTGCAGCTTATTATGGCTACACCTTC